This T cell receptor beta chain was captured in a study of T cell repertoires in cytomegalovirus infection. Overall study: Indications came from public TCR beta signatures; they pointed to CMV infection and to a matching HLA type. Findings and caveats of the study: HLA-C-restricted, CMV-specific TCR beta clonotypes were dominant ex vivo. Cumulative frequency of public TCR beta families picked out carriers of CMV plus the relevant HLA.

Using its own MiXCR run on the reads, TCRdb lists one record per CDR3 protein. Counted here are about 80,000 distinct CDR3 sequences, roughly 3.5% occurring once; the ten biggest clones make up around 4.9%. CDR3 size: 16 residues. The ends were cut back, 5 bases at V and 7 bases at J, with 23 bases in the middle. Germline V gives CDR1 SGHTA, CDR2 FQGNSA. This clonotype was found many times. Its antigen is currently unknown. This sequence joins TRBV7-2 and TRBJ1-1, with D possibly matching TRBD1 (6 bases). The sequence came from a human donor in good health (CMV status not recorded). Some clones in this sample may be carry-over from other donors' samples. Sequenced material: PBMCs. The CDR3 sequence: CASSTHGGGTQGEAFF. The CDR3 nucleotides read TGTGCCAGCAGCACCCATGGGGGCGGGACACAGGGTGAAGCTTTCTTT. Supplemented by reference TRBV7-2 and TRBJ1-1, the full variable domain reads GAGVSQSPSNKVTEKGKDVELRCDPISGHTALYWYRQSLGQGLEFLIYFQGNSAPDKSGLPSDRFSAERTGGSVSTLTIQRTQQEDSAVYLCASSTHGGGTQGEAFFGQGTRLTVV.